This T cell receptor beta chain was identified in a study of OX40 agonist ivuxolimab in advanced cancers. Study-level information: Prior anti-PD-1, anti-PD-L1 or anti-CTLA-4 therapy did not bar entry, and about 38% had some.

Broader study findings: More expanded clones were found, on average, in CD8+ than in CD4+ T cells. CD4+ and CD8+ blood T cells expanded clonally by week 6 at 0.1 to 3.0 mg/kg.

Using immunoSEQ multiplex PCR, the repertoire was profiled, and TCRdb retains in-frame clones only, with some absent. The data contain tens of thousands of clones, 84% of them seen just once; the ten biggest clones take up roughly 0.6%. Concerning this clone: As yet, its antigen is unknown.

The sequenced sample was CD4+ or CD8+ T cells sorted from blood, obtained in a trial of the OX40 agonist ivuxolimab. The receptor was isolated from an adult with an advanced solid tumor such as melanoma, head and neck, liver or kidney cancer.

CDR3 sequence (DNA): TGTGCCAGTAGTAGCAGGGGGCTAGGTTCACCCCTCCACTTT. Encoded protein: CASSSRGLGSPLHF. The V and J genes are TRBV19 and TRBJ1-6; 8 bases fit TRBD1. This CDR3 has 14 amino acids. Germline CDR1 LNHDA, CDR2 SQIVND (reference sequence). J lost 9 bases, V lost 4 bases, and 5 bases had no gene match. Variable domain in full (rest from reference TRBV19 and TRBJ1-6): DGGITQSPKYLFRKEGQNVTLSCEQNLNHDAMYWYRQDPGQGLRLIYYSQIVNDFQKGDIAEGYSVSREKKESFPLTVTSAQKNPTAFYLCASSSRGLGSPLHFGNGTRLTVT.